The 2 T cell receptor beta chains below come from one sample, sequenced in a study of T-cell reconstitution after alpha-beta-depleted transplantation in children. It was with unique molecular identifiers that the TCRbeta library was prepared. TCRdb used MiXCR to reprocess the PCR reads, holding one entry per CDR3 protein. Of about 600,000 distinct CDR3 sequences listed, more than 20% are singletons. Sequencing was performed on PBMCs, mostly from graft donor cells, taken 360 days after TCRalphabeta/CD19-depleted stem cell transplant. Every receptor here comes from a boy under two years old who had a stem cell transplant for acute myeloid leukemia, so the T cells may come from the graft donor.

The genes are TRBV20-1 and TRBJ1-1; the D is unclear. The V and J ends lost 1 base and 7 bases respectively, with 16 bases between them. CDR1 is DFQATT, CDR2 SNEGSKA, per germline (reference sequence). The CDR3 consists of 14 residues. This CDR3 is CSARALLSGYEAFF. The CDR3 DNA sequence: TGCAGTGCTAGAGCCCTTTTGTCGGGATATGAAGCTTTCTTT.

The V call is TRBV7-2, the J call TRBJ1-2; tentatively, D is TRBD1 (5 bases). CDR3 length: 14 residues. The germline CDR1 and CDR2 sequences are SGHTA and FQGNSA. The V and J ends lost 5 bases and 4 bases respectively, with 14 bases between them. CDR3 nucleotide sequence: TGTGCCAGCAGCCCCCCCGGACACTTCTATGGCTACACCTTC. The encoded protein is CASSPPGHFYGYTF.